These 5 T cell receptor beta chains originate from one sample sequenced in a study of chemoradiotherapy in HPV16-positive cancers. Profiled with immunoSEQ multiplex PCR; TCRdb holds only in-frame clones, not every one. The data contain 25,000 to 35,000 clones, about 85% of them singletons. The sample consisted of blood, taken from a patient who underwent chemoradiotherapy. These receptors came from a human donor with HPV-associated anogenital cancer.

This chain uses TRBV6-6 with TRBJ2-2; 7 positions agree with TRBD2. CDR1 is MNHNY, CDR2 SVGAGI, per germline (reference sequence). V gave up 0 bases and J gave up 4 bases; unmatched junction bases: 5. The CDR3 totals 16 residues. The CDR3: CASSYSTVAGTGELFF. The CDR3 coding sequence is TGTGCCAGCAGTTACTCGACGGTAGCGGGCACCGGGGAGCTGTTTTTT.

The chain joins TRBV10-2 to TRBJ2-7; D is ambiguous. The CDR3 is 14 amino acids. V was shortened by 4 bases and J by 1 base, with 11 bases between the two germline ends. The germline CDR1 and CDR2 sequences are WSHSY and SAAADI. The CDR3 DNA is TGCGCCAGCAGTGGGGGTGGGCGGTCCTACGAGCAGTACTTC. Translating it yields CASSGGGRSYEQYF.

DNA for the CDR3: TGTGCCAGCAGCTTAAGTTCCATTCCGCAGACCTACAATGAGCAGTTCTTC. Its translation is CASSLSSIPQTYNEQFF. The chain combines TRBV7-9 with TRBJ2-1; D remains unclear. The germline CDR1 and CDR2 sequences are SEHNR and FQNEAQ (reference sequence). V lost 2 bases, J lost 2 bases, and 16 bases lay in between. The CDR3 sequence is 17 residues long.

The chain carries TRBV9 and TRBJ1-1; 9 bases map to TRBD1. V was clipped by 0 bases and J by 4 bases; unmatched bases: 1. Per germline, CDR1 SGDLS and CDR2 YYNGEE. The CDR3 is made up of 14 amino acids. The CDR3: CASSVVTGGTEAFF. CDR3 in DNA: TGTGCCAGCAGCGTAGTGACAGGGGGCACTGAAGCTTTCTTT.

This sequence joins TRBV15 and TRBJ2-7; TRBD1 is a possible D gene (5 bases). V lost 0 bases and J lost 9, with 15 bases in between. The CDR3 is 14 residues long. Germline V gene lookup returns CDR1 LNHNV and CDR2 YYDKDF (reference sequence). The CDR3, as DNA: TGTGCCACCAGCAGAGATCTCAACGTTCAGGGGCAGTACTTC. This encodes CATSRDLNVQGQYF. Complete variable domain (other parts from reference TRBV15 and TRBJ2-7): DAMVIQNPRYQVTQFGKPVTLSCSQTLNHNVMYWYQQKSSQAPKLLFHYYDKDFNNEADTPDNFQSRRPNTSFCFLDIRSPGLGDTAMYLCATSRDLNVQGQYFGPGTRLTVT.